A single sample gave rise to the 6 T cell receptor beta chains below, sequenced in a study of blood T cell repertoires in COVID-19. Here immunoSEQ multiplex PCR was the method, and the copy in TCRdb shows in-frame clones only, minus some. Seen here are fewer than 40,000 clones, approximately 90% observed once, and the top ten hold roughly 32%. What was sequenced was peripheral blood. These receptors originate from a man between 65 and 80 years old with active COVID-19.

The chain couples TRBV7-2 to TRBJ2-3; weak D call: TRBD2 (6 bases). The CDR3 length is 17 residues. CDR1 and CDR2 (germline): SGHTA, FQGNSA. V was trimmed by 4 bases and J by 3 bases, leaving 20 bases between them. The CDR3 is CASSSRGGWVSTDTQYF. CDR3 bases: TGTGCCAGCAGCTCCCGTGGGGGGTGGGTGTCTACAGATACGCAGTATTTT.

This chain joins TRBV5-1 and TRBJ2-3, with 8 bases aligning to TRBD2. Germline assignment: CDR1 SGHRS and CDR2 YFSETQ. CDR3 size: 16 residues. The V segment lost 2 bases and the J segment 3 bases; nucleotides outside the gene matches: 8. The CDR3 region has the DNA TGCGCCAGCAGCTTCCGCCTAACGGGGGGGACAGATACGCAGTATTTT. Its protein is CASSFRLTGGTDTQYF.

The V and J genes are TRBV6-6 and TRBJ2-7, with 10 bases that match TRBD2. The germline V gene has CDR1 MNHNY and CDR2 SVGAGI (reference sequence). CDR3 length equals 16 residues. J gave up 7 bases and V 4 bases, and 13 bases lay outside the gene matches. CDR3 protein: CASSWGGASGSVEQYF. The CDR3 DNA sequence: TGTGCCAGCAGTTGGGGCGGGGCTAGCGGGAGTGTAGAGCAGTACTTC.

CDR3 sequence: CASSSRDRGGNTIYF. The DNA of the CDR3 is TGCGCCAGCAGCTCTCGGGACAGAGGAGGAAACACCATATATTTT. V gene TRBV5-1 combines with J gene TRBJ1-3, with 7 bases aligning to TRBD1. The CDR3 has 15 amino acids. Germline trimming cut 3 bases from V and 4 bases from J; bases unmatched to any gene: 7. Germline V gene sequence: CDR1 SGHRS, CDR2 YFSETQ.

V usage is TRBV7-2 and J usage is TRBJ2-7; tentative D call: TRBD1 (5 bases). The V gene's germline CDR1 is SGHTA and CDR2 FQGNSA. V lost 0 bases and J lost 1, with 10 bases in between. The CDR3 loop spans 15 amino acids. This chain's CDR3 is CASSLAPDTSYEQYF. DNA for the CDR3: TGTGCCAGCAGCTTAGCCCCGGACACTTCCTACGAGCAGTACTTC.

The V gene is TRBV20-1, the J gene TRBJ2-3, with a tentative D call TRBD1 (6 bases). This CDR3 comprises 12 residues. Germline lookup yields CDR1 DFQATT and CDR2 SNEGSKA (reference sequence). The germline V and J ends were trimmed by 3 bases and 4 bases, with 8 bases remaining between them. CDR3 in amino acids: CSASQGPDTQYF. The CDR3 DNA reads TGCAGTGCTAGTCAGGGGCCAGATACGCAGTATTTT.